This TCR beta chain was sequenced in a study of blood T cell repertoires in COVID-19. Study information: Donors in the United States, Italy and Spain gave samples during acute or convalescent COVID-19. Sources were T cells, B-cell-depleted T cells, or PBMCs; the material itself was cDNA or gDNA.

In the authors' methods: Amplification of reference gene primers provided the estimated nucleated cell counts. Sequencing was performed with immunoSEQ multiplex PCR; in TCRdb, only in-frame clones are kept and a portion is missing. V and J calls and clone size are those listed in that table; D and trimming were worked out from the DNA. The sample shows 20,000 to 30,000 clones, approximately 85% of them seen only once. The V segment lost 1 base and the J segment 10 bases; nucleotides outside the gene matches: 8. Germline assignment: CDR1 SGHVS and CDR2 FQNEAQ. The CDR3 extends over 15 amino acids. This chain joins TRBV7-8 and TRBJ1-4; 8 bases map to TRBD1. Input material: peripheral blood. The TCR originated in a human donor in a cohort sampled during active COVID-19. The CDR3 DNA reads as TGTGCCAGCAGCTTAGGGACAGGGACTTGGGGAAAACTGTTTTTT. It specifies CASSLGTGTWGKLFF.